The rows below give T cell receptor beta chains drawn from one sample of a study of cytomegalovirus exposure and HLA in healthy donors. Clones were sequenced by immunoSEQ multiplex PCR, and TCRdb holds only the in-frame ones, with some missing. The sample holds some 170,000 clones, 82% seen once. The sample consisted of PBMCs. Source of these receptors: a girl between 5 and 17 years old in good health and CMV-seropositive. CDR3s include the opening cysteine and the closing phenylalanine or tryptophan. D genes are given only for firm matches. Expanded clones are given a class, and other clones once, few, many or no size at all.

TRBD1	TRBV19	.	TRBJ1-1	CASSIWGQTNTEAFF	TGTGCCAGTAGTATTTGGGGACAGACGAACACTGAAGCTTTCTTT
TRBD1	TRBV2	.	TRBJ2-3	CASSERTGLPVDTQYF	TGTGCCAGCAGTGAGAGGACAGGGCTTCCTGTAGATACGCAGTATTTT
.	TRBV7-2	.	TRBJ1-2	CASRDGGDSGYTF	TGTGCCAGCAGGGATGGGGGGGATTCTGGCTACACCTTC
TRBD1	TRBV6-5	.	TRBJ2-7	CASRRDRNEQYF	TGTGCCAGCAGGAGGGACAGAAACGAGCAGTACTTC
TRBD1	TRBV4-3	.	TRBJ2-7	CASSQDLSGGSYEQYF	TGCGCCAGCAGCCAAGATCTTTCAGGGGGCTCCTACGAGCAGTACTTC
.	TRBV5-1	.	TRBJ1-2	CASSLERSDGSGNYGYTF	TGCGCCAGCAGCTTGGAACGATCCGACGGGTCGGGGAACTATGGCTACACCTTC
.	TRBV19	.	TRBJ1-2	CASSIPGALGYTF	TGTGCCAGTAGTATACCTGGGGCACTAGGCTACACCTTC
.	TRBV28	once	TRBJ2-2	CASTLRAENTGELFF	TGTGCCAGCACCCTTCGTGCAGAAAACACCGGGGAGCTGTTTTTT
TRBD2	TRBV4-1	.	TRBJ2-5	CASSLKAGTSGVTQYF	TGCGCCAGCAGCCTGAAGGCCGGGACTAGCGGGGTAACCCAGTACTTC
.	TRBV14	.	TRBJ2-4	CASSPLGLAKNIQYF	TGTGCCAGCAGCCCCCTCGGACTAGCCAAAAACATTCAGTACTTC
TRBD2	TRBV28	.	TRBJ2-7	CASNNPGTSGASSYEQYF	TGTGCCAGCAACAACCCCGGGACTAGCGGGGCTTCCTCCTACGAGCAGTACTTC
.	TRBV11-2	once	TRBJ2-7	CASSGRGRALYEQYF	TGTGCCAGCAGCGGTAGGGGCCGGGCCCTCTACGAGCAGTACTTC
.	TRBV7-2	.	TRBJ2-7	CASSLAIADSYEQYF	TGTGCCAGCAGCTTAGCTATAGCGGACTCCTACGAGCAGTACTTC
TRBD1	TRBV7-9	.	TRBJ1-2	CASSPGQGNYGYTF	TGTGCCAGCAGCCCCGGACAGGGTAACTATGGCTACACCTTC
.	TRBV21-1	.	TRBJ2-7	CASSYSGTGWNEQYF	TGTGCCAGCAGTTACAGCGGGACAGGGTGGAACGAGCAGTACTTC
.	TRBV11-2	once	TRBJ2-5	CASSLGSGPQETQYF	TGTGCCAGCAGCTTAGGGAGCGGTCCGCAAGAGACCCAGTACTTC
.	TRBV28	few	TRBJ2-3	CASRDPQGTGSTDTQYF	TGTGCCAGCAGGGACCCCCAAGGTACGGGAAGCACAGATACGCAGTATTTT
TRBD1	TRBV6-1	.	TRBJ1-1	CASSEERDRVLAFF	TGTGCCAGCAGTGAGGAGCGGGACAGGGTATTAGCTTTCTTT
TRBD2	TRBV7-3	.	TRBJ2-3	CASSPLAGWSTDTQYF	TGTGCCAGCAGCCCTCTAGCGGGGTGGAGTACAGATACGCAGTATTTT
TRBD1	TRBV4-3	.	TRBJ1-1	CASSQEDRETEAFF	TGCGCCAGCAGCCAAGAGGACAGGGAGACTGAAGCTTTCTTT
.	TRBV7-6	.	TRBJ2-7	CASSLVSGEQYF	TGTGCCAGCAGCTTAGTCTCAGGGGAGCAGTACTTC
TRBD1	TRBV19	.	TRBJ1-1	CASSTSWGQITEAFF	TGTGCCAGTAGTACCTCTTGGGGACAGATCACTGAAGCTTTCTTT
TRBD1	TRBV7-7	.	TRBJ1-1	CASSGTERNTEAFF	TGTGCTAGCAGCGGGACAGAACGGAACACTGAAGCTTTCTTT
.	TRBV19	.	TRBJ2-1	CASSPTSTNEQFF	TGTGCCAGTTCCCCCACTAGTACCAATGAGCAGTTCTTC
TRBD1	TRBV28	once	TRBJ1-1	CASSSDRGTEAFF	TGTGCCAGCAGTTCTGACAGGGGCACTGAAGCTTTCTTT
.	TRBV2	.	TRBJ2-7	CASDRGTYEQYF	TGTGCCTCGGATCGAGGGACCTACGAGCAGTACTTC
TRBD1	TRBV28	.	TRBJ1-2	CASSVQGAPYGYTF	TGTGCCAGCAGCGTACAGGGGGCCCCCTATGGCTACACCTTC
TRBD1	TRBV30	.	TRBJ2-7	CAWSPTGGRYEQYF	TGTGCCTGGAGTCCGACAGGGGGCAGGTACGAGCAGTACTTC
.	TRBV9	.	TRBJ1-1	CASSPGSGTEAFF	TGTGCCAGCAGCCCCGGGTCGGGGACTGAAGCTTTCTTT